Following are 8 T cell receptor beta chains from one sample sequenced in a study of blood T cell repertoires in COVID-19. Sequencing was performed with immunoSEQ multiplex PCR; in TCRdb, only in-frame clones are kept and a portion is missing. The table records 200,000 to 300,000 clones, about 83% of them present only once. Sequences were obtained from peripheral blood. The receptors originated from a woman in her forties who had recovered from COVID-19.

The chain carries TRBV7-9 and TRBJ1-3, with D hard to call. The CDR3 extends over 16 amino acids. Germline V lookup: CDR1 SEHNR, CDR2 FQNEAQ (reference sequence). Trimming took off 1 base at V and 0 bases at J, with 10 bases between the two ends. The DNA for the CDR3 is TGTGCCAGCAGCTTAGAGATGGTGAGCTCTGGAAACACCATATATTTT. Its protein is CASSLEMVSSGNTIYF.

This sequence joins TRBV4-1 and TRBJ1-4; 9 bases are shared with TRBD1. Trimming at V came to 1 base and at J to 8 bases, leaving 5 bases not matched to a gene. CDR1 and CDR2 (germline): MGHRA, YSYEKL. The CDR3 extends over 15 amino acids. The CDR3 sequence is CASSQAGTGWEKLFF. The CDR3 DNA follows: TGCGCCAGCAGCCAAGCCGGGACAGGGTGGGAAAAACTGTTTTTT.

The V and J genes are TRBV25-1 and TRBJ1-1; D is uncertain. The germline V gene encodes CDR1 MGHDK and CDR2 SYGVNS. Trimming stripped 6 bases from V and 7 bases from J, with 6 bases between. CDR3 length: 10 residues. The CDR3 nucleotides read TGTGCCAGCAGAGGAGTTGAAGCTTTCTTT. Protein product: CASRGVEAFF.

The CDR3 loop is CASNLDYSYEQYF. The CDR3 bases are TGTGCCAGCAACCTGGACTATTCCTACGAGCAGTACTTC. The chain is built from TRBV28 and TRBJ2-7, with D tentatively TRBD2 (6 bases). The CDR3 covers 13 residues. The V gene lost 7 bases and the J gene lost 1 base, with 11 bases spanning the gap. CDR1 and CDR2 from the germline V gene are MDHEN and SYDVKM. The full variable domain, completed using reference TRBV28 and TRBJ2-7, is DVKVTQSSRYLVKRTGEKVFLECVQDMDHENMFWYRQDPGLGLRLIYFSYDVKMKEKGDIPEGYSVSREKKERFSLILESASTNQTSMYLCASNLDYSYEQYFGPGTRLTVT.

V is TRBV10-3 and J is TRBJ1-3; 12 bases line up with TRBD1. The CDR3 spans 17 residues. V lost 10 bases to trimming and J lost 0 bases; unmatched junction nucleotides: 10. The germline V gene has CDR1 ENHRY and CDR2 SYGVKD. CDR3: CATRGQGATFSGNTIYF. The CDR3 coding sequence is TGTGCCACCCGGGGACAGGGGGCTACCTTCTCTGGAAACACCATATATTTT.

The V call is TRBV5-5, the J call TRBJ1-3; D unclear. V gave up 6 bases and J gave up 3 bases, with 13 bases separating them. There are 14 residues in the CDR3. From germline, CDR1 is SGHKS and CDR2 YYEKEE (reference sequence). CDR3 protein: CASTPVALGNTIYF. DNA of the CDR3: TGTGCCAGCACCCCAGTTGCTCTTGGAAACACCATATATTTT.

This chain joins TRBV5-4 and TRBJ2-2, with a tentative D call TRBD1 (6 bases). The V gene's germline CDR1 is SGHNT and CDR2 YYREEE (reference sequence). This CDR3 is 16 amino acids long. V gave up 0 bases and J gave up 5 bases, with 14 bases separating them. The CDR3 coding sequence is TGTGCCAGCAGCTTGGAAGGACAGCTTAGGACCGGGGAGCTGTTTTTT. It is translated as CASSLEGQLRTGELFF.

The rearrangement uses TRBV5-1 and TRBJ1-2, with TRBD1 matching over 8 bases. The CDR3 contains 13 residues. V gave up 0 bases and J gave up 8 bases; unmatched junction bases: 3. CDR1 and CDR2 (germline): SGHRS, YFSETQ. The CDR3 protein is CASSLGTGQGYTF. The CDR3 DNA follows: TGCGCCAGCAGCTTGGGGACAGGGCAAGGCTACACCTTC.